This record covers a single T cell receptor beta chain. Its antigen is still unknown. This record belongs to a study of T cell responses to AZD1222 COVID-19 vaccine. Study information: Second-dose recipients at about 4 or about 12 weeks were treated as one pooled group. The study's findings and limits: Increased Spike-specific TCR breadth and depth were observed after two AZD1222 doses. Donor demographics were predominantly white British with a female majority; clonal diversity may be underestimated.

The method was immunoSEQ multiplex PCR; TCRdb's version includes in-frame clones alone and lacks a portion of them. The table includes about 130,000 clones, 90% to 95% detected once. V gave up 0 bases and J gave up 2 bases; unmatched junction bases: 4. The CDR3 runs 16 residues. CDR1 is SGHNT and CDR2 is YYREEE in the germline V gene (reference sequence). The TCR sequence derives from an adult in good health. The rearrangement links TRBV5-4 to TRBJ2-1; 8 positions match TRBD2. Source: peripheral blood, taken on day 0 of AZD1222 vaccination. CDR3 DNA: TGTGCCAGCAGCTTGGCGGGGGGGGCACCCTACAATGAGCAGTTCTTC. Translated, it gives CASSLAGGAPYNEQFF.